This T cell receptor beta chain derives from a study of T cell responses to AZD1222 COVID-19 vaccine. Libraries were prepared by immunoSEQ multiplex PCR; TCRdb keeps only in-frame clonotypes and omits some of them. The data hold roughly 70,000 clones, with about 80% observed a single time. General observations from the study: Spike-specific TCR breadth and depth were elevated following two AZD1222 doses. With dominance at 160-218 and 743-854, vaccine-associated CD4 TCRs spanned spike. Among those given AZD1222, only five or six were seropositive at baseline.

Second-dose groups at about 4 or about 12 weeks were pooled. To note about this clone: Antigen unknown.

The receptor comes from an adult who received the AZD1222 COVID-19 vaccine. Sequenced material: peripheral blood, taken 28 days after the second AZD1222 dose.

CDR3 sequence reads: CASSPPGQHTDTQYF. In nucleotides, the CDR3 is TGTGCCAGCAGCCCCCCGGGACAGCACACAGATACGCAGTATTTT. This chain connects TRBV7-9 to TRBJ2-3; 7 bases map to TRBD1. The CDR3 length is 15 residues. Germline V lookup: CDR1 SEHNR, CDR2 FQNEAQ (reference sequence). V was pared by 5 bases and J by 2 bases, with 7 bases of the junction left unmatched.